This T cell receptor (beta chain) originates from a study of blood T cell repertoires in COVID-19. Study-level background: The United States, Italy and Spain were the sources of the acute and convalescent COVID-19 samples.

After removal of 6 bases from V and 3 bases from J, the junction contained 5 bases not matched to a gene. The CDR3 contains 16 residues. Germline assignment: CDR1 MNHEY and CDR2 SVGEGT. Using immunoSEQ multiplex PCR, the repertoire was profiled, and TCRdb retains in-frame clones only, with some absent. The repertoire has 250,000 or so clones, more than 75% of them found once; the top ten carry approximately 2.1%. The TCR sequence derives from a woman aged 50 to 60 who had recovered from COVID-19. The chain combines TRBV6-2 or TRBV6-3 with TRBJ2-6, with 10 bases that match TRBD2. The sequenced material came from PBMCs or T cells enriched from blood (not recorded which). DNA for the CDR3: TGTGCCAGCAGGCCTAGCGGGAGTAGTGGGGCCAACGTCCTGACTTTC. Protein sequence: CASRPSGSSGANVLTF.